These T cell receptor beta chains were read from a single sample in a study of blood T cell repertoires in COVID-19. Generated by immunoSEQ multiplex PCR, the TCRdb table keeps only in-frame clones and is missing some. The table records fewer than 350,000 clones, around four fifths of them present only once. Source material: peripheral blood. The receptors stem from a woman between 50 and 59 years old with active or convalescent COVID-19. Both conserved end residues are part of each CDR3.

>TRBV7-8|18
CASSLGAGLWSLHNEQFF
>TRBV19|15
CASSTVTRDNYGYTF
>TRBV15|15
CATSRAQGVTDTQYF
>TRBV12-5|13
CASRRDSTYEQYF
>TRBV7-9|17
CASSPRLAGGTYNEQFF
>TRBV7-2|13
CASSLEWGGQAFF
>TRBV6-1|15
CASSEGGVFNQPQHF
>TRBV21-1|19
CASSDNRTYRDSSNQPQHF
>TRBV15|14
CATSRDRTGNGYTF
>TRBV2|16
CASRVSGLAVTDTQYF
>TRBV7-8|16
CASSSGTVGSNQPQHF
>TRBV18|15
CASSQTSGGPYEQYF
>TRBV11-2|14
CASSQAGGYNEQFF
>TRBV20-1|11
CSATPNREQYF
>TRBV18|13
CASSAVGFTEAFF
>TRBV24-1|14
CATSLRGGQETQYF
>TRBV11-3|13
CASSVDRDTEAFF
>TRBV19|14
CASSIDSWNQPQHF
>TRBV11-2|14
CASSPTRLAGEQFF
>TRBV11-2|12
CASSPGDYEQYF
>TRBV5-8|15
CASTPPYANTGELFF
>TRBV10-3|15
CAISESELFNYGYTF
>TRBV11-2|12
CASSPRTSEQYF
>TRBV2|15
CASSPSRPGGYGYTF
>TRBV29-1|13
CSVKQGLDQPQHF
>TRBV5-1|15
CASSQRTGTEETQYF
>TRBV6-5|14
CASSITGGVIGYTF
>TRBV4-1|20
CASSQEGLGTSGSGANVLTF
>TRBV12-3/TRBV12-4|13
CASIGDRLTEAFF
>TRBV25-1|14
CASSDYRGYNEQFF
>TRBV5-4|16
CASSQDRLSATYEQYF
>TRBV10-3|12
CAISPRGGTQYF
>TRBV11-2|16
CASSLVPAGVSDEQFF
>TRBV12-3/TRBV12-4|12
CASSLLSNEQFF
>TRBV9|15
CASSPRTGDNSPLHF
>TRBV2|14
CASSGARRLSPLHF
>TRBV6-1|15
CASSESSGSYNEQFF
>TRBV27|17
CASSHRQGVKLNTEAFF
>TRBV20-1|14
CSASRPSGNNEQFF
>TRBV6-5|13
CATFRQGGYEQYF
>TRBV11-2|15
CASSLLQGLGNTIYF
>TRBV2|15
CASSGTGGSENIQYF
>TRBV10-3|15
CAISELSGSNQPQHF
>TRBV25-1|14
CASRKGGGGETQYF